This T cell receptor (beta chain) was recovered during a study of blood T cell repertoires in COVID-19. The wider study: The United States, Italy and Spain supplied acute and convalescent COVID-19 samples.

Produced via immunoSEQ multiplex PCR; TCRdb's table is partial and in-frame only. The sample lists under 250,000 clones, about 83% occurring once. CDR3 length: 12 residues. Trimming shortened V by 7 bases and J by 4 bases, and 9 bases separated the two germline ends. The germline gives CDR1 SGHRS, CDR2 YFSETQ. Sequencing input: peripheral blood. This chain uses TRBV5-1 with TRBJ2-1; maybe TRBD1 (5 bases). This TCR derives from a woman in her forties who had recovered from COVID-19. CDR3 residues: CASATDYNEQFF. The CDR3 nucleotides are TGCGCCAGCGCGACAGATTACAATGAGCAGTTCTTC.